This T cell receptor (beta chain) was captured by sequencing in a study of blood T cell repertoires in COVID-19. Study-wide context: Samples of COVID-19 (acute and convalescent) were obtained from the United States, Italy and Spain.

Germline V gene lookup returns CDR1 MNHEY and CDR2 SVGAGI. The V and J ends lost 7 bases and 7 bases respectively, with 13 bases between them. The CDR3 runs to 12 residues. Assay used: immunoSEQ multiplex PCR; TCRdb lists only in-frame clones, some missing. The table has roughly 230,000 clones, 80% to 85% seen once; the top ten hold roughly 3.6%. The chain has TRBV6-5 and TRBJ1-2; D perhaps matches TRBD1 (6 bases). The receptor was isolated from a man aged 50-60 years who had recovered from COVID-19. Sequencing used PBMCs or T cells enriched from blood (not recorded which). The CDR3 loop reads CASTQGSVGYTF. In DNA, the CDR3 is TGTGCCAGCACTCAGGGGTCGGTTGGCTACACCTTC.